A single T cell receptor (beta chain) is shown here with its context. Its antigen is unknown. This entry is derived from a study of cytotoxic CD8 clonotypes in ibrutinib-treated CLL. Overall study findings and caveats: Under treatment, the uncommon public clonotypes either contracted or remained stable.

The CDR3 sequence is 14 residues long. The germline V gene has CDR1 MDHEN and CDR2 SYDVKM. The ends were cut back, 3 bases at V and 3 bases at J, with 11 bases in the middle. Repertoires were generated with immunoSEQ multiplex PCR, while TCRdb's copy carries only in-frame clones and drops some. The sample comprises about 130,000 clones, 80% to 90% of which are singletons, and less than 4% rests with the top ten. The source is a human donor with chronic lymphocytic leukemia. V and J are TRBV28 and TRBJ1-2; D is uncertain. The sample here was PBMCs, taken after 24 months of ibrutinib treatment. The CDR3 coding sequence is TGTGCCAGCAGTTTTGGTCAGGCATACTATGGCTACACCTTC. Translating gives CASSFGQAYYGYTF.